This TCR beta chain was profiled in a study of blood T cells in healthy people across ages. Study results and caveats: Age brought a roughly linear fall in TCR beta diversity measured per million T cells. More naive CD4+ cells and higher diversity marked long-lived donors relative to aged donors. Unsorted PBMCs ruled out conclusive naive versus antigen-experienced comparison.

To note about this clonotype: The antigen is not known.

Alongside a J-beta primer mix, a sample-barcoded 5' primer served in a second PCR lasting 7 to 11 cycles. Each cDNA was tagged by a template-switch adaptor containing 12 random nucleotides. TCRdb redid the calling of the 5' RACE reads with MiXCR, one entry per CDR3 protein. The sample gives some 900,000 distinct CDR3 sequences, more than 25% of which show up once; roughly 17% is in the top ten. CDR1 and CDR2 (germline): SGHRS, YFSETQ. The CDR3 totals 16 residues. V gave up 3 bases and J gave up 7 bases, with 17 bases separating them. The chain has TRBV5-1 and TRBJ1-6, with D maybe TRBD1 (5 bases). The material sequenced was blood. The sequence derives from a woman of 80 years or more in good health. In DNA, the CDR3 is TGCGCCAGCAGCTCATTAGGGACGGACAACAATTCACCCCTCCACTTT. Residues: CASSSLGTDNNSPLHF.